The text below deals with one T cell receptor beta chain. These data belong to a study of blood T cell repertoires in COVID-19. Study as a whole: The United States, Italy and Spain provided the acute and convalescent COVID-19 samples. PBMCs, B-cell-depleted T cells, or T cells were the source of the cDNA or gDNA that made up the material.

As processed by the authors: Researchers report that nucleated cell counts were estimated from reference gene primer amplification. Assay: immunoSEQ multiplex PCR; the TCRdb copy retains only in-frame clones and omits some. Clonal size and the V and J genes are those of that table, whereas D and trimming came from the DNA. The sample comprises more than 110,000 clones, 75% to 85% of which are singletons, and 2.5% to 3% rests with the top ten. The length of the CDR3 is 15 residues. V was clipped by 0 bases and J by 2 bases; unmatched bases: 4. The germline gives CDR1 SGDLS, CDR2 YYNGEE. The rearrangement joins TRBV9 to TRBJ2-7; 8 positions match TRBD1. The clonotype originates from a man aged 50-60 years with acute or convalescent COVID-19. The sequencing input was peripheral blood. The CDR3 nucleotides are TGTGCCAGCAGCGTAGGCGACAGGGGTGCCTACGAGCAGTACTTC. It encodes CASSVGDRGAYEQYF. Combining the CDR3 with reference TRBV9 and TRBJ2-7 gives the whole variable domain DSGVTQTPKHLITATGQRVTLRCSPRSGDLSVYWYQQSLDQGLQFLIQYYNGEERAKGNILERFSAQQFPDLHSELNLSSLELGDSALYFCASSVGDRGAYEQYFGPGTRLTVT.